This is a list of T cell receptor beta chains from one sample in a study of beta chain features in type 1 diabetes. Produced via immunoSEQ multiplex PCR; TCRdb's table is partial and in-frame only. Of about 900,000 clones in the sample, roughly a sixth were seen once. Specimen: naive CD4+ T cells from blood. The receptors come from a young woman in good health. CDR3s include the opening cysteine and the closing phenylalanine or tryptophan. A D gene is named only where the DNA matches it firmly. Clone size appears in some rows only: once, few, many, or a class for an expanded clone.

d_gene: TRBD1
v_gene: TRBV28
j_gene: TRBJ2-1
abundance: few
CDR3nt: TGTGCCAGCAGCTCTGGACAGGGGGTCAATGAGCAGTTCTTC
CDR3aa: CASSSGQGVNEQFF

d_gene: TRBD1
v_gene: TRBV9
j_gene: TRBJ2-5
abundance: NA
CDR3nt: TGTGCCAGCAGCGCAACAGGGGCCCGGGAGACCCAGTACTTC
CDR3aa: CASSATGARETQYF

d_gene: TRBD1
v_gene: TRBV28
j_gene: TRBJ1-5
abundance: NA
CDR3nt: TGTGCCAGCAGAGGGACAGGCTATAGCAATCAGCCCCAGCATTTT
CDR3aa: CASRGTGYSNQPQHF

d_gene: NA
v_gene: TRBV13
j_gene: TRBJ2-5
abundance: few
CDR3nt: TGTGCCAGCAGCTCCCGCCAAGAGACCCAGTACTTC
CDR3aa: CASSSRQETQYF

d_gene: NA
v_gene: TRBV7-2
j_gene: TRBJ2-5
abundance: NA
CDR3nt: TGTGCCAGCAGCTTGGGAGCGGACCAAGAGACCCAGTACTTC
CDR3aa: CASSLGADQETQYF

d_gene: TRBD1
v_gene: TRBV29-1
j_gene: TRBJ1-1
abundance: few
CDR3nt: TGCAGCGTTGCGACAGGGTTAGATACTGAAGCTTTCTTT
CDR3aa: CSVATGLDTEAFF

d_gene: TRBD2
v_gene: TRBV6-1
j_gene: TRBJ2-1
abundance: few
CDR3nt: TGTGCCAGCAGTGGGGGACTAGCAGGCTACAATGAGCAGTTCTTC
CDR3aa: CASSGGLAGYNEQFF

d_gene: TRBD2
v_gene: TRBV7-9
j_gene: TRBJ2-7
abundance: few
CDR3nt: TGTGCCAGCAGCCCTAAAGCGGGAGGGCCGAACGAGCAGTACTTC
CDR3aa: CASSPKAGGPNEQYF

d_gene: NA
v_gene: TRBV19
j_gene: TRBJ1-5
abundance: few
CDR3nt: TGTGCCAGTAGTAAAGGGGAAGGTCAGCCCCAGCATTTT
CDR3aa: CASSKGEGQPQHF

d_gene: NA
v_gene: TRBV7-9
j_gene: TRBJ2-2
abundance: few
CDR3nt: TGTGCCAGCAGCTTGCCGGGGCTCGCCGGGGAGCTGTTTTTT
CDR3aa: CASSLPGLAGELFF

d_gene: TRBD2
v_gene: TRBV13
j_gene: TRBJ2-3
abundance: few
CDR3nt: TGTGCCAGCAGCTTAGCGGCTAGCGGGAGGTATACGCAGTATTTT
CDR3aa: CASSLAASGRYTQYF

d_gene: NA
v_gene: TRBV19
j_gene: TRBJ1-2
abundance: few
CDR3nt: TGTGCCAGTAGAGGGGGGCTTGGCTACACCTTC
CDR3aa: CASRGGLGYTF

d_gene: NA
v_gene: TRBV28
j_gene: TRBJ1-3
abundance: NA
CDR3nt: TGTGCCAGCAGTTTGAGGCCCAATCGACCGAGCTCTGGAAACACCATATATTTT
CDR3aa: CASSLRPNRPSSGNTIYF

d_gene: NA
v_gene: TRBV27
j_gene: TRBJ1-1
abundance: few
CDR3nt: TGTGCCAGCAGTAAGGACAGCAGTTTCTATGAGGCTTTCTTT
CDR3aa: CASSKDSSFYEAFF

d_gene: TRBD1
v_gene: TRBV5-8
j_gene: TRBJ1-5
abundance: NA
CDR3nt: TGTGCCAGCAGCTTGGCCGGACAGGGCAATCAGCCCCAGCATTTT
CDR3aa: CASSLAGQGNQPQHF